A single sample is the source of the 7 T cell receptor beta chains below, sequenced in a study of metastatic and nonmetastatic thyroid tumors. TCRdb reprocessed the PCR reads via MiXCR. This sample has tens of thousands of clones, with approximately 22% found just once. The entire patient cohort was treatment-naive prior to thyroid surgery. Input material: blood. These receptors all stem from a female donor with papillary thyroid cancer or a benign thyroid nodule (not recorded which). Some clones in this sample may be carry-over from other donors' samples.

The chain carries TRBV2 and TRBJ2-7; 12 bases fit TRBD2. CDR3 length: 17 amino acids. Germline trimming cut 6 bases from V and 5 bases from J; bases unmatched to any gene: 14. CDR1 is SNHLY, CDR2 FYNNEI, per germline. The CDR3 DNA reads as TGTGCCAGCAGCGCCGACCACGGGACTAGCGGGTTAGACGAGCAGTACTTC. Translating gives CASSADHGTSGLDEQYF.

This clone was found many times. The J gene is TRBJ1-5, the V gene TRBV19; TRBD1 matches 9 bases. This CDR3 spans 12 amino acids. V shed 6 bases, J shed 11 bases, and the junction held 5 bases outside the gene matches. From germline, CDR1 is LNHDA and CDR2 SQIVND (reference sequence). The CDR3 region has the DNA TGTGCCAGTAGCGGAGGGACAGGGTCCCAGCATTTT. It specifies CASSGGTGSQHF.

This clone was seen only a few times. The J gene is TRBJ2-2, the V gene TRBV4-1, with D tentatively TRBD1 (5 bases). Trimming removed 4 bases from V and 4 bases from J, with 16 bases in between. Germline V gene data show CDR1 as MGHRA and CDR2 as YSYEKL. The CDR3 extends over 16 amino acids. DNA of the CDR3: TGCGCCAGCAGCCCGGTCAGGGTCGCGAGCACCGGGGAGCTGTTTTTT. As protein: CASSPVRVASTGELFF.

This clone was seen a handful of times. The chain uses TRBV6-1 and TRBJ1-2; D remains unclear. This CDR3 contains 13 residues. CDR1 and CDR2 from the germline V gene are MNHNS and SASEGT. V lost 3 bases and J 6 bases, leaving 11 bases between the germline ends. This CDR3 is CASSEGIWDGYTF. For the CDR3, the DNA is TGTGCCAGCAGTGAGGGGATTTGGGATGGCTACACCTTC.

The chain joins TRBV10-3 to TRBJ2-1; D unresolved. V lost 0 bases and J lost 4, with 1 base in between. The CDR3 is 12 residues long. Looked up from germline, CDR1 is ENHRY and CDR2 is SYGVKD. CDR3 in amino acids: CAISESYNEQFF. Written as DNA, the CDR3 is TGTGCCATCAGTGAGTCGTACAATGAGCAGTTCTTC.

The chain joins TRBV7-3 to TRBJ1-6, with D possibly matching TRBD1 (5 bases). V was pared by 6 bases and J by 6 bases, with 12 bases between. This CDR3 region has 14 residues. Per germline, CDR1 SGHTA and CDR2 FQGTGA. The CDR3 nucleotides read TGTGCCAGCAGTGTCGGGACCGCTAATTCACCCCTCCACTTT. This gives the protein CASSVGTANSPLHF.

This clone was counted at least ten times. The J gene is TRBJ1-2, the V gene TRBV27; no firm D call. Deletions cut 5 bases from V and 3 bases from J, with 19 bases between. CDR3 length: 16 amino acids. Germline assignment: CDR1 MNHEY and CDR2 SMNVEV (reference sequence). The CDR3 DNA reads as TGTGCCAGCAGTCCGGTTATTGGATACGGGGACTATGGCTACACCTTC. Translated: CASSPVIGYGDYGYTF.